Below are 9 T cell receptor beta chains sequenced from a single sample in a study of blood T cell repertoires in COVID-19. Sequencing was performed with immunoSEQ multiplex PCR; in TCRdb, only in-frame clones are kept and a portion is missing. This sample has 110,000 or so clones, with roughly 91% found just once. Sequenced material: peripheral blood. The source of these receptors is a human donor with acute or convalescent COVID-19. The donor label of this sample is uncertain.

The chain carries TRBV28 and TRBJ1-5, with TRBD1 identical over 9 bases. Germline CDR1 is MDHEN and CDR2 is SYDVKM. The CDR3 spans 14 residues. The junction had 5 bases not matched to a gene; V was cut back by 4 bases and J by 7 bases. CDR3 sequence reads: CASSSDRGRQPQHF. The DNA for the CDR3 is TGTGCCAGCAGTTCGGACAGGGGTAGGCAGCCCCAGCATTTT.

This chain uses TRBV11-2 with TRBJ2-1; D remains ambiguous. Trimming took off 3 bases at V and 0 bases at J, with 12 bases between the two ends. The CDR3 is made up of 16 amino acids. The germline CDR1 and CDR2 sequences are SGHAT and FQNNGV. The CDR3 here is CASSFDSRSSYNEQFF. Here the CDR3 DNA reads TGTGCCAGCAGCTTTGATTCTCGGAGCTCCTACAATGAGCAGTTCTTC.

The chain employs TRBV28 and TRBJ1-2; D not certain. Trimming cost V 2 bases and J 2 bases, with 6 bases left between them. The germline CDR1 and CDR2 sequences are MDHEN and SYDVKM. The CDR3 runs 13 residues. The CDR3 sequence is CASSLPENYGYTF. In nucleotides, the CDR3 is TGTGCCAGCAGTTTACCTGAGAACTATGGCTACACCTTC.

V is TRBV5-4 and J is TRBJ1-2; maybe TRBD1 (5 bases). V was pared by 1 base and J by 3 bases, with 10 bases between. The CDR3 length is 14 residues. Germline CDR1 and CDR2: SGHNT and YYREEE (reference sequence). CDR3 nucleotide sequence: TGTGCCAGCAGCTTGAGGAGGGGCGACTATGGCTACACCTTC. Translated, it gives CASSLRRGDYGYTF.

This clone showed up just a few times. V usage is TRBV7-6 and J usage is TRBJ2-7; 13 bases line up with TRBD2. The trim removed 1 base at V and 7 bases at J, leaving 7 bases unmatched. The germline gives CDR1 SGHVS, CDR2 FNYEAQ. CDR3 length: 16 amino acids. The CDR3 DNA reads TGTGCCAGCAGCTTAGGAGGGACTAGCGGGATAAGGGAGCAGTACTTC. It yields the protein CASSLGGTSGIREQYF. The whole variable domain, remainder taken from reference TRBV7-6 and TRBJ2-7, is GAGVSQSPRYKVTKRGQDVALRCDPISGHVSLYWYRQALGQGPEFLTYFNYEAQQDKSGLPNDRFSAERPEGSISTLTIQRTEQRDSAMYRCASSLGGTSGIREQYFGPGTRLTVT.

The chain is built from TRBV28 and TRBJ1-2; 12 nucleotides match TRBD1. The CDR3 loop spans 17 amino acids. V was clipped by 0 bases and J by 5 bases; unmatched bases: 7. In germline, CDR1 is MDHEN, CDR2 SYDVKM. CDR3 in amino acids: CASSLWGGDRGQYGYTF. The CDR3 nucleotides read TGTGCCAGCAGTTTATGGGGAGGGGACAGGGGGCAGTATGGCTACACCTTC.

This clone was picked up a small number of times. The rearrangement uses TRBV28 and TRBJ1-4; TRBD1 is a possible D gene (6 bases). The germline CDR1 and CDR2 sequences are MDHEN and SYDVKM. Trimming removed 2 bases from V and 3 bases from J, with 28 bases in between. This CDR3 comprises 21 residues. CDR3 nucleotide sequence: TGTGCCAGCAGTTTAACTTCCATCATTACAGGGACGAGACTCGCTAATGAAAAACTGTTTTTT. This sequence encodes CASSLTSIITGTRLANEKLFF.

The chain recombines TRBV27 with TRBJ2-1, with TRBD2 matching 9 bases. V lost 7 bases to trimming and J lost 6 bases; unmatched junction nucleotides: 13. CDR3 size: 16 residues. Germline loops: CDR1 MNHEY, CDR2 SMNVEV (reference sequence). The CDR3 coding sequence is TGTGCCAGCATTGCATTGCGGGGGGGCCCATCCAATGAGCAGTTCTTC. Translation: CASIALRGGPSNEQFF.

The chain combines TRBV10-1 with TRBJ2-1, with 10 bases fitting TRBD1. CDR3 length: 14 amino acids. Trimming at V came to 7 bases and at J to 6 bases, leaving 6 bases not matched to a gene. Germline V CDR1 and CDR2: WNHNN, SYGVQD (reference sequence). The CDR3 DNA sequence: TGCGCCAGCACCGGACAGGGGGTTAGCAATGAGCAGTTCTTC. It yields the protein CASTGQGVSNEQFF.